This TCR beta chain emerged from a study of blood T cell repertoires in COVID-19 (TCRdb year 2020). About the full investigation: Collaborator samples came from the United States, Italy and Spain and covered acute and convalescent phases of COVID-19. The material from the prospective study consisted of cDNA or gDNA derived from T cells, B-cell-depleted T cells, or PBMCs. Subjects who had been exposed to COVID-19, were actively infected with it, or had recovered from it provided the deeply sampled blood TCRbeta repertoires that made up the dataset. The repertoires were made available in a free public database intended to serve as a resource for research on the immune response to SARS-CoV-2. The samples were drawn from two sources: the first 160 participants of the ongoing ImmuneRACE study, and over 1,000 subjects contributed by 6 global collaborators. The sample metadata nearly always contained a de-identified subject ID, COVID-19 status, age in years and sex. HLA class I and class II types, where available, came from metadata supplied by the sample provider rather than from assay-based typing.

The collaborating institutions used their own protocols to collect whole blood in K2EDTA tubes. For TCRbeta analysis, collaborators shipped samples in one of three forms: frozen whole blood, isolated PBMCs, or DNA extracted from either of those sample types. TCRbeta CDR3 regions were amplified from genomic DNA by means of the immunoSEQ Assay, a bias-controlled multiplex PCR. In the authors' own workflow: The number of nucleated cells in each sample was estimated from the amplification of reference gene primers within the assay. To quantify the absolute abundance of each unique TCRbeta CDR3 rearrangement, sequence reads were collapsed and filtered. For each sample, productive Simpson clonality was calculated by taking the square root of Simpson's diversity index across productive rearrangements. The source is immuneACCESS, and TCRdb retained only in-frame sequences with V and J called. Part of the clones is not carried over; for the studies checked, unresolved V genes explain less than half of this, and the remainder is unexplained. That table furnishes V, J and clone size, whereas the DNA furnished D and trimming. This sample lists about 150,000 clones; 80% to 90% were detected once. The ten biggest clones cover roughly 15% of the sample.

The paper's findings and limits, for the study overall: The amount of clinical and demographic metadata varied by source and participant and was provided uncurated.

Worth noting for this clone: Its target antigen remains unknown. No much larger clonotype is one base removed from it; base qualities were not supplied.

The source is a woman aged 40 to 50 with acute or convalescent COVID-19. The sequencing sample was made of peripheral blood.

The bases are TGCGCCAGCAGCCCTGGCTGGGGACAGGGGGCGCGAGACACTGAAGCTTTCTTT. Its protein reads: CASSPGWGQGARDTEAFF. Recombination linked TRBV5-1 to TRBJ1-1, and 12 junction bases match TRBD1. From V the trimming removes 4 bases and from J it removes 3 bases, while the gene matches leave 13 bases of the junction unaccounted for. CDR1 is given as SGHRS and CDR2 as YFSETQ, both from the germline V gene. The cysteine opens and the phenylalanine closes a CDR3 of 18 amino acids. Only the CDR3 part of the read is kept: 54 bases, read in frame from the first base.